The source of this T cell receptor beta chain is a study of OX40 agonist ivuxolimab in advanced cancers. Background on the study: At doses from 0.01 to 10 mg/kg, patients were given intravenous ivuxolimab every 2 weeks.

Produced via immunoSEQ multiplex PCR; TCRdb's table is partial and in-frame only. The repertoire includes some 70,000 clones, almost 90% of them detected once, and roughly 2.9% sits in the top ten. Autoimmune disease history or systemic immunosuppression disqualified patients. Baseline, cycle 4 day 1, and cycle 7 day 1 were the blood sampling points. The material sequenced was CD4+ or CD8+ T cells sorted from blood, taken in a trial of the OX40 agonist ivuxolimab. The TCR originated in an adult with an advanced solid tumor such as melanoma, head and neck, liver or kidney cancer.

CDR3 loop: CASSLGTGSVHTEAFF. For the CDR3, the DNA is TGCGCCAGCAGCCTAGGGACAGGGAGTGTGCACACTGAAGCTTTCTTT. The chain links TRBV5-1 to TRBJ1-1; 9 bases match TRBD1. The CDR3 extends over 16 amino acids. The germline CDR1 and CDR2 sequences are SGHRS and YFSETQ. Losses at the gene ends were 4 bases for V and 3 bases for J; bases not matched to a gene: 10.